This TCR beta chain emerged from a study of CXCR3-negative and CXCR3-positive naive CD8 T cells. Study summary: Each library gave roughly 1.4 +/- 0.3 million of approximately 130 million TRB reads.

Germline V gene data show CDR1 as MDHEN and CDR2 as SYDVKM. CDR3 length equals 15 residues. In the case of this clonotype: The antigen remains undetermined.

Preparation of TRB cDNA libraries relied on 5' RACE carrying UMI labels. No DNA is given; TCRdb re-called the 5' RACE reads and lists each CDR3 protein once. This sample's clone table lists 75,000 to 100,000 distinct CDR3 sequences. Study-level results: Cryopreservation partially lowered CXCR3 expression, so most assays used fresh PBMCs. CD5 surface expression was similar among naive subsets, and TCR strength was estimated by inference from TRB CDR3 properties. Higher TRB CDR3 hydrophobicity marked CXCR3-positive naive cells relative to CXCR3-negative naive cells.

The chain joins TRBV28 to TRBJ2-7; without DNA, the TCRdb call of TRBD2 cannot be checked. This receptor was obtained from a human donor in good health. Some clones in this sample may be carry-over from other donors' samples. Sequenced material: naive CXCR3+ CD8+ T cells from blood. Subset defined: CD45RO-CCR7+CD27+CD95- naive CD8+ T cells expressing CXCR3 (TNR3+). The CDR3 protein is CASSFRLAGSHEQYF.